This TCR beta chain was sequenced for a study of cytomegalovirus exposure and HLA in healthy donors. Study summary: Earlier work reported 117 million unique TCR beta sequences from about 190 million T cells. Study results and caveats: Cytomegalovirus status, reportedly, was diagnosed with high specificity and sensitivity by the classifier. A later analysis linked 15,000 to 20,000 TCR beta sequences to HLA alleles at 0.05 false discovery rate. Sequencing probably produced one cluster of sequence variants that were highly shared.

With 1 base removed from V and 1 base from J, the gap between germline ends came to 8 bases. CDR1 and CDR2 (germline): LNHDA, SQIVND (reference sequence). The CDR3 length is 15 residues. With 60 Vbeta and 13 Jbeta primers, the PCR was carried out. Assay: immunoSEQ multiplex PCR; the TCRdb copy retains only in-frame clones and omits some. The table shows approximately 170,000 clones, with around 78% occurring only once. Regarding this clone: No antigen is known for it.

The origin of this receptor is a woman in her thirties or forties in good health and CMV-seropositive. This chain connects TRBV19 to TRBJ1-5; unclear D gene. Sequencing was performed on PBMCs. CDR3 sequence: CASSIASVSNQPQHF. DNA of the CDR3: TGTGCCAGTAGTATAGCGTCCGTGAGCAATCAGCCCCAGCATTTT.